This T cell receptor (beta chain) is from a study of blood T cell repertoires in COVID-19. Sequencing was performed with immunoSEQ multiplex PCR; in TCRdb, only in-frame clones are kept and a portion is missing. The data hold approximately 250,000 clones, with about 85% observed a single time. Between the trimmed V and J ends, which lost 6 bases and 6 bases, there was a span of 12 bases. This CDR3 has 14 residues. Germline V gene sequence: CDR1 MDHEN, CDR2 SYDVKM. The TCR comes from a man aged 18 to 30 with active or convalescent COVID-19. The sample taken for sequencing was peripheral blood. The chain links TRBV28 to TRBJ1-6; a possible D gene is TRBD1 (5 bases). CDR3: CASSEDSLNSPLHF. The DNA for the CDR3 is TGTGCCAGCAGCGAAGACAGCCTTAATTCACCCCTCCACTTT.